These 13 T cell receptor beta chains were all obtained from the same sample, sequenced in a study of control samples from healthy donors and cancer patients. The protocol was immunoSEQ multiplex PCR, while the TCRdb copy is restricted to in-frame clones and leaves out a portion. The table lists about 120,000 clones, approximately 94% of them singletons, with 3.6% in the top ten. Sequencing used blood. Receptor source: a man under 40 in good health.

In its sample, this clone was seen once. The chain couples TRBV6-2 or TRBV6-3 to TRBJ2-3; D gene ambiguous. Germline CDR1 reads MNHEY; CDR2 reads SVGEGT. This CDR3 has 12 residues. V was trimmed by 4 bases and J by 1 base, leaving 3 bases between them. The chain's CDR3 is CASSSRTDTQYF. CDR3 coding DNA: TGTGCCAGCAGTTCACGCACAGATACGCAGTATTTT.

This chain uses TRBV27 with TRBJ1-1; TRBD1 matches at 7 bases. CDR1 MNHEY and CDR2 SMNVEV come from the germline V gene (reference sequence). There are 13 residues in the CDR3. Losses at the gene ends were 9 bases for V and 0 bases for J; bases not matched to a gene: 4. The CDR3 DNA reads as TGTGCCAGTTGGACAGGCATGAACACTGAAGCTTTCTTT. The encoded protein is CASWTGMNTEAFF.

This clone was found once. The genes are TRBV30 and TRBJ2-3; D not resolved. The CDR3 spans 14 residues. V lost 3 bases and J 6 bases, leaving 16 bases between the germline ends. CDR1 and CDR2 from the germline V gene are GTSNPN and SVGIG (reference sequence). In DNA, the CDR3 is TGTGCCTGGAGCCCCGGACGAGTGGCTGATACGCAGTATTTT. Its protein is CAWSPGRVADTQYF.

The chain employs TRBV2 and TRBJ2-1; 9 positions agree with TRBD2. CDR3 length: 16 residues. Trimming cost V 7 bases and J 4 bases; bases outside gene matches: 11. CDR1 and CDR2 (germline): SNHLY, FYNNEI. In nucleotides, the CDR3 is TGTGCCAGCAATGGGGCCAGCGGGGGGTCATACAATGAGCAGTTCTTC. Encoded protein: CASNGASGGSYNEQFF.

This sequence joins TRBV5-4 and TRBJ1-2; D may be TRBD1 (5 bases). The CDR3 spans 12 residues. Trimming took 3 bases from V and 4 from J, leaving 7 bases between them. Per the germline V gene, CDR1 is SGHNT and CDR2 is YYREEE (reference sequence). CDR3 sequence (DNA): TGTGCCAGCAGCTCAGGGAGCTATGGCTACACCTTC. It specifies CASSSGSYGYTF.

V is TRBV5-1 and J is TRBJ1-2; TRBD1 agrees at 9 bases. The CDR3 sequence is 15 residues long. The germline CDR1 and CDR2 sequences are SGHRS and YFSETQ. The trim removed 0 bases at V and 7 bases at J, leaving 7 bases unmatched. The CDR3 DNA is TGCGCCAGCAGCTTGGGATACAGGGGGCAGAGTGGCTACACCTTC. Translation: CASSLGYRGQSGYTF.

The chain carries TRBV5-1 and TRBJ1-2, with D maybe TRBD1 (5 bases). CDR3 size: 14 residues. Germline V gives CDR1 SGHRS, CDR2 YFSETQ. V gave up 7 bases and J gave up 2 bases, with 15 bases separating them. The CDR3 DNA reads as TGCGCCAGCGGATCGGGGGGACCGAACTATGGCTACACCTTC. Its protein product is CASGSGGPNYGYTF.

CDR3 DNA sequence: TGTGCCAGCACCCCCCGGGCGGGTAGCAATCAGCCCCAGCATTTT. This gives the protein CASTPRAGSNQPQHF. The chain is built from TRBV21-1 and TRBJ1-5. TRBV21-1 is given as a pseudogene. This CDR3 is built from 15 residues.

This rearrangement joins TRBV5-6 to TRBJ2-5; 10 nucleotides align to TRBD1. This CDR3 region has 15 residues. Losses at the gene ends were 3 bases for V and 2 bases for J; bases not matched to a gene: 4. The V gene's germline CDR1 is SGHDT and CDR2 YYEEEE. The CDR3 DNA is TGTGCCAGCAGCTGGGACAGGGGAGGGCAAGAGACCCAGTACTTC. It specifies CASSWDRGGQETQYF.

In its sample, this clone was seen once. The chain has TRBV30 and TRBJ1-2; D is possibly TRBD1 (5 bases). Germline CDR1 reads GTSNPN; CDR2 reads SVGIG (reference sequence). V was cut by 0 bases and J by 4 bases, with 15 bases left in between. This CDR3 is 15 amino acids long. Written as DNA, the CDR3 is TGTGCCTGGAGTGTACTTCCCCCTGGGGGCTATGGCTACACCTTC. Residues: CAWSVLPPGGYGYTF.

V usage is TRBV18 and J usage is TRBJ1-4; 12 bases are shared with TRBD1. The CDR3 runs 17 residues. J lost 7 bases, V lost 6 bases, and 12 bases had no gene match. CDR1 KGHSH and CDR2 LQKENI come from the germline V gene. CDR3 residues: CASSPGTGGAEAEKLFF. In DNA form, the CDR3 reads TGTGCCAGCTCTCCCGGGACAGGGGGCGCCGAAGCTGAAAAACTGTTTTTT.

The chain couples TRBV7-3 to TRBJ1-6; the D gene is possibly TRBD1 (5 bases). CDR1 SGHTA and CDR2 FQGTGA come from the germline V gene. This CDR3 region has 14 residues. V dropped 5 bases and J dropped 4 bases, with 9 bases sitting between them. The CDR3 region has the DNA TGTGCCAGCAGCGAGGGACCTTATAATTCACCCCTCCACTTT. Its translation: CASSEGPYNSPLHF.

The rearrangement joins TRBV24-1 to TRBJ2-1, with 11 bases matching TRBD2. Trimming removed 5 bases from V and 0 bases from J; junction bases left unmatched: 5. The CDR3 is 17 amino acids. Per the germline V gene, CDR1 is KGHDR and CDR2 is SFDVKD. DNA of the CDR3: TGTGCCACCAGTGGCTCTAGCGGGGGGCCCTCCTACAATGAGCAGTTCTTC. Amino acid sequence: CATSGSSGGPSYNEQFF.